One sample yielded the 16 T cell receptor beta chains listed below, sequenced in a study of Ad26.COV2.S vaccination and SARS-CoV-2 variants. Treatment: some 20 received Ad26.COV2.S at low or high dose, single or two shots; about five received placebo; per-sample allocation not given. All samples were drawn on day 63, counting from the first vaccine or placebo injection. Produced via immunoSEQ multiplex PCR; TCRdb's table is partial and in-frame only. The table shows about 400,000 clones, with about 85% occurring only once. The sample consisted of peripheral blood, taken in a trial of Ad26.COV2.S vaccine versus placebo. All receptors come from a person aged 18 to 65 who received the Ad26.COV2.S COVID-19 vaccine or a placebo.

V is TRBV10-2 and J is TRBJ2-7, with 7 bases identical to TRBD1. After removal of 7 bases from V and 3 bases from J, the junction contained 6 bases not matched to a gene. This CDR3 contains 13 residues. The V gene's germline CDR1 is WSHSY and CDR2 SAAADI. The CDR3 DNA follows: TGCGCCAGCAAACCGGGACAGATCTACGAGCAGTACTTC. This codes for CASKPGQIYEQYF.

A single count supports this clone. This chain uses TRBV19 with TRBJ1-5; unclear D gene. Germline loops: CDR1 LNHDA, CDR2 SQIVND (reference sequence). V lost 4 bases, J lost 0 bases, and 16 bases lay in between. This CDR3 region has 17 residues. The CDR3 DNA follows: TGTGCCAGTAGTAGTTCGTGGGAGGGATATAGCAATCAGCCCCAGCATTTT. This gives the protein CASSSSWEGYSNQPQHF. Full variable domain (missing parts from reference TRBV19 and TRBJ1-5): DGGITQSPKYLFRKEGQNVTLSCEQNLNHDAMYWYRQDPGQGLRLIYYSQIVNDFQKGDIAEGYSVSREKKESFPLTVTSAQKNPTAFYLCASSSSWEGYSNQPQHFGDGTRLSIL.

The chain joins TRBV29-1 to TRBJ2-7, with D unclear. Germline CDR1 reads SQVTM; CDR2 reads ANQGSEA. This CDR3 is built from 12 residues. V lost 5 bases and J lost 4, with 12 bases in between. The CDR3 here is CSVRVIGYEQYF. The CDR3 nucleotides are TGCAGCGTTCGGGTGATTGGGTACGAGCAGTACTTC.

The chain recombines TRBV5-5 with TRBJ1-1, with TRBD1 identical over 7 bases. V lost 0 bases to trimming and J lost 11 bases; unmatched junction nucleotides: 13. Germline V gene data show CDR1 as SGHKS and CDR2 as YYEKEE (reference sequence). The CDR3 covers 15 residues. This CDR3 reads CASSLAEGAIVGAFF. The CDR3 DNA reads as TGTGCCAGCAGCTTGGCGGAGGGGGCGATTGTTGGGGCTTTCTTT. Full variable domain (remainder filled in from reference TRBV5-5 and TRBJ1-1): DAGVTQSPTHLIKTRGQQVTLRCSPISGHKSVSWYQQVLGQGPQFIFQYYEKEERGRGNFPDRFSARQFPNYSSELNVNALLLGDSALYLCASSLAEGAIVGAFFGQGTRLTVV.

The V and J genes are TRBV7-6 and TRBJ1-1, with TRBD1 matching 7 bases. The V gene end was trimmed by 5 bases and the J gene end by 0 bases; junction bases not matched to a gene: 6. In germline, CDR1 is SGHVS, CDR2 FNYEAQ. This CDR3 contains 15 residues. The DNA of the CDR3 is TGTGCCAGCAGCAAACAGGGGTGGCTGAACACTGAAGCTTTCTTT. Protein: CASSKQGWLNTEAFF.

The gene calls are TRBV6-1 and TRBJ1-3; tentatively, D is TRBD1 (6 bases). V lost 3 bases and J 4 bases, leaving 13 bases between the germline ends. The CDR3 contains 15 residues. Germline CDR1 and CDR2: MNHNS and SASEGT. The CDR3, as DNA: TGTGCCAGCAGTGACCCAACAGGGACGGGAAACACCATATATTTT. This sequence encodes CASSDPTGTGNTIYF.

The V call is TRBV27, the J call TRBJ1-4; D is possibly TRBD1 (6 bases). The germline V gene encodes CDR1 MNHEY and CDR2 SMNVEV (reference sequence). There are 15 residues in the CDR3. V lost 6 bases to trimming and J lost 6 bases, with 17 bases between them. CDR3 coding DNA: TGTGCCAGCAGGGGCACGGGACAACTCTATGAAAAACTGTTTTTT. It specifies CASRGTGQLYEKLFF.

The J gene is TRBJ1-4, the V gene TRBV7-9, with 7 positions matching TRBD1. Germline trimming cut 1 base from V and 5 bases from J; bases unmatched to any gene: 7. CDR1 is SEHNR and CDR2 is FQNEAQ in the germline V gene (reference sequence). The CDR3 is 16 residues long. The DNA for the CDR3 is TGTGCCAGCAGCTTAGAAGGGGGCGGTAGAAATGAAAAACTGTTTTTT. Protein sequence: CASSLEGGGRNEKLFF.

The genes are TRBV5-1 and TRBJ2-7, with unresolved D. Trimming removed 1 base from V and 5 bases from J, with 13 bases in between. Germline CDR1 and CDR2: SGHRS and YFSETQ. This CDR3 is 14 amino acids long. The CDR3 sequence is CASSLMTNSNEQYF. For the CDR3, the DNA is TGCGCCAGCAGCTTGATGACGAATTCCAACGAGCAGTACTTC.

To note about this clone: The same CDR3 also results from other DNA sequences found in this sample. J is TRBJ2-5 and V is TRBV6-6; the D is unclear. The CDR3 loop spans 11 amino acids. Trimming removed 1 base at V and 5 bases at J, with 2 bases between. Germline V gene data show CDR1 as MNHNY and CDR2 as SVGAGI (reference sequence). This CDR3 is CASSYLETQYF. CDR3 bases: TGTGCCAGCAGTTACTTGGAGACCCAGTACTTC.

The gene calls are TRBV25-1 and TRBJ2-7, with 9 nucleotides matching TRBD1. Unmatched junction bases numbered 0, after V lost 1 base and J lost 2 bases. Germline CDR1 and CDR2: MGHDK and SYGVNS. The CDR3 runs 14 residues. Here the CDR3 reads CASSEWDRAYEQYF. In DNA, the CDR3 is TGTGCCAGCAGTGAATGGGACAGGGCCTACGAGCAGTACTTC.

The chain is built from TRBV13 and TRBJ2-3; 11 bases match TRBD2. Losses at the gene ends were 3 bases for V and 6 bases for J; bases not matched to a gene: 11. The CDR3 loop spans 17 amino acids. Germline V CDR1 and CDR2: PRHDT, FYEKMQ (reference sequence). CDR3 loop: CASSFVAGGGLPDTQYF. Here the CDR3 DNA reads TGTGCCAGCAGCTTCGTAGCGGGGGGGGGACTACCGGATACGCAGTATTTT.

In its sample, this clone was seen a few times. The rearrangement uses TRBV2 and TRBJ1-6; 9 bases match TRBD1. Trimming at V came to 6 bases and at J to 10 bases, leaving 10 bases not matched to a gene. The CDR3 has 15 residues. Germline loops: CDR1 SNHLY, CDR2 FYNNEI. The CDR3 sequence is CASSRGTGTFSPLHF. The CDR3 region has the DNA TGTGCCAGCAGCCGCGGGACAGGGACGTTCTCACCCCTCCACTTT. Full variable domain (rest looked up from reference TRBV2 and TRBJ1-6): EPEVTQTPSHQVTQMGQEVILRCVPISNHLYFYWYRQILGQKVEFLVSFYNNEISEKSEIFDDQFSVERPDGSNFTLKIRSTKLEDSAMYFCASSRGTGTFSPLHFGNGTRLTVT.

The rearrangement uses TRBV7-8 and TRBJ2-3, with 14 bases aligning to TRBD2. The CDR3 length is 21 residues. V trimming: 1 base; J trimming: 0 bases; junction bases outside the gene matches: 12. The germline V gene encodes CDR1 SGHVS and CDR2 FQNEAQ. CDR3: CASSLGIPGLAGAHSTDTQYF. The CDR3 region has the DNA TGTGCCAGCAGCTTAGGGATACCGGGACTAGCGGGGGCCCATAGCACAGATACGCAGTATTTT.

This clone was counted only a few times. Written as DNA, the CDR3 is TGCGCCAGCAGCTTGGACCCCGGGACCACCAACACCGGGGAGCTGTTTTTT. This codes for CASSLDPGTTNTGELFF. The chain has TRBV5-1 and TRBJ2-2; possibly TRBD1 or TRBD2 for D (5 bases each). The CDR3 is made up of 17 amino acids. V was trimmed by 0 bases and J by 2 bases, leaving 14 bases between them. Germline CDR1 SGHRS, CDR2 YFSETQ.

The V call is TRBV30, the J call TRBJ1-4; D ambiguous. Trimming stripped 0 bases from V and 4 bases from J, with 9 bases between. CDR3 length: 14 amino acids. Germline V gene lookup returns CDR1 GTSNPN and CDR2 SVGIG (reference sequence). CDR3 sequence reads: CAWSVGSSNEKLFF. Here the CDR3 DNA reads TGTGCCTGGAGTGTAGGGAGTAGTAATGAAAAACTGTTTTTT.